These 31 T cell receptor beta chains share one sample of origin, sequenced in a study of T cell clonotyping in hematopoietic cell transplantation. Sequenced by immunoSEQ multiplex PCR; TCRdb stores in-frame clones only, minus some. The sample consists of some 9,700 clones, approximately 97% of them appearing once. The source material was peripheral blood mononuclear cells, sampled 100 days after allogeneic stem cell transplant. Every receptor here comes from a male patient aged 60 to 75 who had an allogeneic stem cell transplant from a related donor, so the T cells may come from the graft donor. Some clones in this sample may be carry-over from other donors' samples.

CDR3: CASSPSHVADTQYF. DNA of the CDR3: TGTGCCAGCAGCCCCTCCCACGTGGCAGATACGCAGTATTTT. This sequence joins TRBV11-3 and TRBJ2-3; D is ambiguous. CDR3 length: 14 amino acids. Per the germline V gene, CDR1 is SGHNT and CDR2 is YENEEA. Trimming removed 5 bases at V and 4 bases at J, with 13 bases between.

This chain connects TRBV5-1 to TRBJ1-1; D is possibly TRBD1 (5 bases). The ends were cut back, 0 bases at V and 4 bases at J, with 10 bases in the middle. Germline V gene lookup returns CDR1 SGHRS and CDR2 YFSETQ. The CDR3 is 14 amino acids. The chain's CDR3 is CASSLEGLGTEAFF. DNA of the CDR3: TGCGCCAGCAGCTTGGAGGGGTTGGGCACTGAAGCTTTCTTT.

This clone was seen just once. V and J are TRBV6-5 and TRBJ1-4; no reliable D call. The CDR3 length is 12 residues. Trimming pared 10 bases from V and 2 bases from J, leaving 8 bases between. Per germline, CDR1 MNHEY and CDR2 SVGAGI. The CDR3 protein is CATHDTNEKLFF. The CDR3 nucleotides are TGTGCCACCCACGACACTAATGAAAAACTGTTTTTT.

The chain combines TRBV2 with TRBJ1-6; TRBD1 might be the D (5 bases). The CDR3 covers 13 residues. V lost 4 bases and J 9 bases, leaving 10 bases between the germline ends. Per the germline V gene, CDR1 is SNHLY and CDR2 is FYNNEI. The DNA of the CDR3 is TGTGCCAGCAGTGGGGGCCTGAGTTCACCCCTCCACTTT. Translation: CASSGGLSSPLHF.

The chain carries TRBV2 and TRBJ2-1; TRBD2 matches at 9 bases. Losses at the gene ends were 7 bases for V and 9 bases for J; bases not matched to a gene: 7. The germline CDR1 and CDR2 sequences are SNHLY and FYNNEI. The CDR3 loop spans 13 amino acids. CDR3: CASTAGGRPEQFF. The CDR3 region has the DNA TGTGCCAGCACGGCGGGGGGGCGTCCTGAGCAGTTCTTC.

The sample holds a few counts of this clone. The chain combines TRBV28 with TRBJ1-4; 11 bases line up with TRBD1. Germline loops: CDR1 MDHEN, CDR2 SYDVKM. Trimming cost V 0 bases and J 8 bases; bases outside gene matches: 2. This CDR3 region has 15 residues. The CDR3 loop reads CASSLWGQGEEKLFF. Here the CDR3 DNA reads TGTGCCAGCAGTTTATGGGGACAGGGGGAGGAAAAACTGTTTTTT.

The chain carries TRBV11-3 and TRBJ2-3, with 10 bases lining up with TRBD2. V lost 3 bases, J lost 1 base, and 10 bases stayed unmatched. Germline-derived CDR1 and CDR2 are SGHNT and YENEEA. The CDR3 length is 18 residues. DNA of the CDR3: TGTGCCAGCAGCTTGAGAACTAGCGGGACAACTGGCACAGATACGCAGTATTTT. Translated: CASSLRTSGTTGTDTQYF.

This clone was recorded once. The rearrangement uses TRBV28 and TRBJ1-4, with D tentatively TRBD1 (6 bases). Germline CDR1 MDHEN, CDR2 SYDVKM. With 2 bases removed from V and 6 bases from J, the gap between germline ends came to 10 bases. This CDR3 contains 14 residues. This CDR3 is CASSLVGTYEKLFF. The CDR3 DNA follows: TGTGCCAGCAGTTTAGTTGGGACATATGAAAAACTGTTTTTT. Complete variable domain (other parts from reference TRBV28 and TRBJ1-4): DVKVTQSSRYLVKRTGEKVFLECVQDMDHENMFWYRQDPGLGLRLIYFSYDVKMKEKGDIPEGYSVSREKKERFSLILESASTNQTSMYLCASSLVGTYEKLFFGSGTQLSVL.

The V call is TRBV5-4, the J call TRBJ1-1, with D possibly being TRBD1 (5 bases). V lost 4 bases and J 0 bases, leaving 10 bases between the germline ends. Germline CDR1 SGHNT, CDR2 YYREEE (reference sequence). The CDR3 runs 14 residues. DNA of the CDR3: TGTGCCAGCAGCGTAGACAGCTTGAACACTGAAGCTTTCTTT. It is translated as CASSVDSLNTEAFF.

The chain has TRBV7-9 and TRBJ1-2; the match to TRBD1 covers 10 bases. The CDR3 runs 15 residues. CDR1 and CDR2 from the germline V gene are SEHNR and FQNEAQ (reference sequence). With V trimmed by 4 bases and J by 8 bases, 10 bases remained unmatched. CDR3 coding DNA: TGTGCCAGCAGCTCCCGGGACAGGGGTGTGCACGGCTACACCTTC. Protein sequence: CASSSRDRGVHGYTF.

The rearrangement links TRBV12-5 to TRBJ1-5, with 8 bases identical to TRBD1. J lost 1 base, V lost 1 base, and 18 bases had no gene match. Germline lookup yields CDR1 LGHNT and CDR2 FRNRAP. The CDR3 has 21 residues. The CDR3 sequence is CASGLDPLGQGSSSSNQPQHF. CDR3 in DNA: TGTGCTAGTGGTTTGGATCCCCTCGGACAGGGATCAAGTTCGAGCAATCAGCCCCAGCATTTT.

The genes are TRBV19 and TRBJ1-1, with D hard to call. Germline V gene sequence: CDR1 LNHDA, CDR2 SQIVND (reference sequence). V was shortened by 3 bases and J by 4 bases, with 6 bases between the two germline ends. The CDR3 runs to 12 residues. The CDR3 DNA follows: TGTGCCAGTAGTATCTACCCCACTGAAGCTTTCTTT. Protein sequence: CASSIYPTEAFF.

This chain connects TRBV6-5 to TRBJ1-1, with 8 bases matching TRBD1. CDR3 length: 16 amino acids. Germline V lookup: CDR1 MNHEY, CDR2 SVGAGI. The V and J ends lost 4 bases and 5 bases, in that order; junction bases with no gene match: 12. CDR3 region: CASSSVRGRVDTEAFF. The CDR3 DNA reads TGTGCCAGCAGTTCGGTCAGGGGGCGCGTTGATACTGAAGCTTTCTTT.

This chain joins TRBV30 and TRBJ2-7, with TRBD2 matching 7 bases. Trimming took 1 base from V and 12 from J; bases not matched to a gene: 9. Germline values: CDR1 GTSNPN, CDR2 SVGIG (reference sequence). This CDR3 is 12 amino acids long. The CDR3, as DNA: TGTGCCTGGAGTGACGGGACTCGCGGGGGGTACTTC. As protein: CAWSDGTRGGYF.

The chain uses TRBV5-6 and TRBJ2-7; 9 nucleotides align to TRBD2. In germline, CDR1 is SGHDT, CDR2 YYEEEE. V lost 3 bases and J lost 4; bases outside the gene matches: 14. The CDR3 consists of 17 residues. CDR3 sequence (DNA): TGTGCCAGCAGCTCCCGTTCTAGCGGGGAGGTTCCGTACGAGCAGTACTTC. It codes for CASSSRSSGEVPYEQYF.

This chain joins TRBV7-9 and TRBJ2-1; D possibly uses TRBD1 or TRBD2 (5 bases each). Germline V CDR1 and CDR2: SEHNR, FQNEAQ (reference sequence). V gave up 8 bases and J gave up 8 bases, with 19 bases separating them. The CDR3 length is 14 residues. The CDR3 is CASSEVGAVHEQFF. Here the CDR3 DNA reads TGTGCCAGCTCAGAAGTCGGGGCAGTCCATGAGCAGTTCTTC.

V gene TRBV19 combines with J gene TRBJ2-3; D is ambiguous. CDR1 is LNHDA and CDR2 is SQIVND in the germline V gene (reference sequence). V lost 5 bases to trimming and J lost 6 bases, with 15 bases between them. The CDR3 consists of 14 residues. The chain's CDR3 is CASSRVAARDTQYF. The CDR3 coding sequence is TGTGCCAGTAGTCGAGTTGCCGCACGCGATACGCAGTATTTT. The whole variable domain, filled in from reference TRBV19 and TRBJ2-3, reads DGGITQSPKYLFRKEGQNVTLSCEQNLNHDAMYWYRQDPGQGLRLIYYSQIVNDFQKGDIAEGYSVSREKKESFPLTVTSAQKNPTAFYLCASSRVAARDTQYFGPGTRLTVL.

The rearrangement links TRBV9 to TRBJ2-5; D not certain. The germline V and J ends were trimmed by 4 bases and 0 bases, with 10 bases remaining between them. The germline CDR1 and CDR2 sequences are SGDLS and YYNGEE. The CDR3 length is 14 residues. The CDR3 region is CASSIDSYQETQYF. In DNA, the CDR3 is TGTGCCAGCAGCATTGACTCGTACCAAGAGACCCAGTACTTC.

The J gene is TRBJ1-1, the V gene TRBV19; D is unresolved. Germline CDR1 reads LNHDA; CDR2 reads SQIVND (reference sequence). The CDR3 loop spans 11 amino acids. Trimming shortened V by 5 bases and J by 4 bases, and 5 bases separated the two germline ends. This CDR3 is CASSFLTEAFF. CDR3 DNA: TGTGCCAGTAGTTTCCTCACTGAAGCTTTCTTT.

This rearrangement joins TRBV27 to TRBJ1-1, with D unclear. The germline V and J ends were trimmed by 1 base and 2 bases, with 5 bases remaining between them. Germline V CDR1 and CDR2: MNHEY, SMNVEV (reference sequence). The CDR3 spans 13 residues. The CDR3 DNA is TGTGCCAGCAGTTTATGGGGAAACACTGAAGCTTTCTTT. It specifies CASSLWGNTEAFF.

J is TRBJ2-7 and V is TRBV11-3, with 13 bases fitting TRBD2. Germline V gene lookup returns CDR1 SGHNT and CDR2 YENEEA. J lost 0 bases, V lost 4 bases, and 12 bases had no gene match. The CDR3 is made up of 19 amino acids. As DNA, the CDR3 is TGTGCCAGCAGCTCTCCCGCGACTAGCGGGGGGCTAAGCTCCTACGAGCAGTACTTC. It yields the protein CASSSPATSGGLSSYEQYF.

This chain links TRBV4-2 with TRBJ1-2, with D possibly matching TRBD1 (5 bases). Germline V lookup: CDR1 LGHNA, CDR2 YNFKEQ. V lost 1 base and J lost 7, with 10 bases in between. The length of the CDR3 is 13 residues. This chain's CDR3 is CASSQGGPSGYTF. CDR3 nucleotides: TGTGCCAGCAGCCAAGGGGGACCGAGTGGCTACACCTTC.

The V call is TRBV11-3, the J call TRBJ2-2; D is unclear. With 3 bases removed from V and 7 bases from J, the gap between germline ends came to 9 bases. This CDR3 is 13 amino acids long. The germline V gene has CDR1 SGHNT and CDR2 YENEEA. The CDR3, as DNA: TGTGCCAGCAGCTTTCTCACCATCGGGGAGCTGTTTTTT. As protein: CASSFLTIGELFF. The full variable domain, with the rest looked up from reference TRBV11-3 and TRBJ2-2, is EAGVVQSPRYKIIEKKQPVAFWCNPISGHNTLYWYLQNLGQGPELLIRYENEEAVDDSQLPKDRFSAERLKGVDSTLKIQPAELGDSAVYLCASSFLTIGELFFGEGSRLTVL.

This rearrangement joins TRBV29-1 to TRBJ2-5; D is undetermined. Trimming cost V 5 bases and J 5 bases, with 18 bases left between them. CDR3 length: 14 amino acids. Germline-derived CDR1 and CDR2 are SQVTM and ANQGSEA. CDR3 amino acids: CSVTPGPRRETQYF. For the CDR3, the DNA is TGCAGCGTTACCCCGGGCCCCAGGCGGGAGACCCAGTACTTC.

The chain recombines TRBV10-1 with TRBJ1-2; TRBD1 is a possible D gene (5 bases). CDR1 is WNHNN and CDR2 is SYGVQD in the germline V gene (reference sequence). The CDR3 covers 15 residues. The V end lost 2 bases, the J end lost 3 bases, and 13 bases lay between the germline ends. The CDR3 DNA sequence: TGCGCCAGCAGTGAGCCGGCAGGGAGCTACTATGGCTACACCTTC. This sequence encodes CASSEPAGSYYGYTF.

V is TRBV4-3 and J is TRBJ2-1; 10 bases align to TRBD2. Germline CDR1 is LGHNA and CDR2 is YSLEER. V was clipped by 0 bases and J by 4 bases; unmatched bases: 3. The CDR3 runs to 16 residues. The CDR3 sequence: CASSQDQLAGYNEQFF. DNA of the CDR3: TGCGCCAGCAGCCAAGATCAACTAGCGGGGTACAATGAGCAGTTCTTC.

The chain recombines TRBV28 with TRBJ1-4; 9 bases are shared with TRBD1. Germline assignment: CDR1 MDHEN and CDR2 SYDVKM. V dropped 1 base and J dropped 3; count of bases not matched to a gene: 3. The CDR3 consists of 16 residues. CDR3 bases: TGTGCCAGCAGTTTATACAGGGGGCAATCTAATGAAAAACTGTTTTTT. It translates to CASSLYRGQSNEKLFF.

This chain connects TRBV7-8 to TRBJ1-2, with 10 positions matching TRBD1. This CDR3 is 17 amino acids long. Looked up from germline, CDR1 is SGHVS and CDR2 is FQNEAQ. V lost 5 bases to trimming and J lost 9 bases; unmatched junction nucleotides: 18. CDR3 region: CASSQRGPGTGDRSYTF. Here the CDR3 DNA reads TGTGCCAGCAGCCAGCGGGGCCCCGGGACAGGGGACCGAAGCTACACCTTC.

This chain's CDR3 is CASSLGQLGADTQYF. The CDR3 nucleotides read TGCGCCAGCAGCTTGGGACAGCTAGGCGCAGATACGCAGTATTTT. The V and J genes are TRBV5-1 and TRBJ2-3; a weak D match, TRBD1 (5 bases). From germline, CDR1 is SGHRS and CDR2 YFSETQ. This CDR3 has 15 residues. The ends were cut back, 0 bases at V and 4 bases at J, with 12 bases in the middle.

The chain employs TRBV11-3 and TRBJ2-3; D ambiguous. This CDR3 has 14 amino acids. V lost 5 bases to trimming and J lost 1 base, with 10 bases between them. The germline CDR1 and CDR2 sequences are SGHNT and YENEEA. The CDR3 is CASSDRTGTDTQYF. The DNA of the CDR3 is TGTGCCAGCAGCGATCGGACGGGCACAGATACGCAGTATTTT.

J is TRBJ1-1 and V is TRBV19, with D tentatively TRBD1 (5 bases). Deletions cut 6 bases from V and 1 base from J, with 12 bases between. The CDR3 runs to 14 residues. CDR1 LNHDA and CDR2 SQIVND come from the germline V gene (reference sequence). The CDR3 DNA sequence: TGTGCCAGTAGCACTCAGGGCAAGAACACTGAAGCTTTCTTT. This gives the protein CASSTQGKNTEAFF.